The 11 T cell receptor beta chains given below trace back to one sample, sequenced in a study of neoadjuvant anti-PD-1 for oral cavity cancer (TCRdb year 2021). The library was made by the immunoSEQ multiplex PCR assay. The source is immuneACCESS, and TCRdb retained only in-frame sequences with V and J called. Part of the clones is not carried over; for the studies checked, unresolved V genes explain less than half of this, and the remainder is unexplained. This sample has approximately 15,000 clones in its table, and approximately 75% of those were observed once. The ten largest make up about 3% of the sample. The time point label, as the study defines it: before neoadjuvant nivolumab. This sample comprised PBMCs, obtained before nivolumab (anti-PD-1) treatment. All receptors come from a person aged 35 to 85 with oral cavity squamous cell carcinoma.

The rearrangement joins TRBV28 to TRBJ1-5; D is unclear. Trimming took off 3 bases at V and 2 bases at J, with 11 bases between the two ends. The CDR3 sequence is 15 residues long. CDR1 is MDHEN, CDR2 SYDVKM, per germline. Here the CDR3 reads CASSFFGSGNQPQHF. The CDR3 DNA is TGTGCCAGCAGTTTTTTCGGCTCCGGCAATCAGCCCCAGCATTTT. The full variable domain, completed using reference TRBV28 and TRBJ1-5, is DVKVTQSSRYLVKRTGEKVFLECVQDMDHENMFWYRQDPGLGLRLIYFSYDVKMKEKGDIPEGYSVSREKKERFSLILESASTNQTSMYLCASSFFGSGNQPQHFGDGTRLSIL.

The V call is TRBV11-2, the J call TRBJ2-7; D may be TRBD1 (7 bases). V was clipped by 8 bases and J by 3 bases, with 17 bases between them. The CDR3 sequence is 14 residues long. Germline V lookup: CDR1 SGHAT, CDR2 FQNNGV. CDR3 nucleotide sequence: TGTGCCAGCGGTAGAGGGCAGGGGGGCTACGAGCAGTACTTC. This translates into CASGRGQGGYEQYF.

The chain employs TRBV6-5 and TRBJ2-7, with TRBD2 matching 10 bases. The CDR3 spans 14 residues. The germline CDR1 and CDR2 sequences are MNHEY and SVGAGI. V lost 6 bases to trimming and J lost 4 bases; unmatched junction nucleotides: 6. The CDR3 loop is CASSSMTSGYEQYF. CDR3 DNA sequence: TGTGCCAGCAGCTCGATGACTAGCGGGTACGAGCAGTACTTC.

This clone has a single count. The chain is built from TRBV19 and TRBJ1-1, with 7 bases lining up with TRBD1. The CDR3 has 15 amino acids. Looked up from germline, CDR1 is LNHDA and CDR2 is SQIVND (reference sequence). Trimming at V came to 4 bases and at J to 4 bases, leaving 9 bases not matched to a gene. The CDR3 loop reads CASSSSTGMSTEAFF. The CDR3, as DNA: TGTGCCAGTAGTAGTTCGACAGGGATGAGCACTGAAGCTTTCTTT.

V and J are TRBV27 and TRBJ2-7; D ambiguous. The CDR3 has 13 residues. The V gene lost 6 bases and the J gene lost 4 bases, with 13 bases spanning the gap. CDR1 MNHEY and CDR2 SMNVEV come from the germline V gene (reference sequence). The CDR3 coding sequence is TGTGCCAGCAGCCCGGGCCTCGGGTACGAGCAGTACTTC. Its protein is CASSPGLGYEQYF.

V gene TRBV5-1 combines with J gene TRBJ2-1, with no clear D. V was cut by 2 bases and J by 6 bases, with 12 bases left in between. The CDR3 is made up of 14 amino acids. In germline, CDR1 is SGHRS, CDR2 YFSETQ. CDR3 DNA sequence: TGCGCCAGCAGCTTCTCTTCCTCGGGCAATGAGCAGTTCTTC. The encoded protein is CASSFSSSGNEQFF.

The V call is TRBV7-3, the J call TRBJ2-7; the match to TRBD1 covers 8 bases. Trimming at V came to 5 bases and at J to 7 bases, leaving 7 bases not matched to a gene. Germline V gives CDR1 SGHTA, CDR2 FQGTGA. This CDR3 spans 13 amino acids. DNA for the CDR3: TGTGCCAGCAGCACGGGACAGGCGGGGGAGCAGTACTTC. Its protein product is CASSTGQAGEQYF. The variable domain in full, with the rest retrieved from reference TRBV7-3 and TRBJ2-7, is GAGVSQTPSNKVTEKGKYVELRCDPISGHTALYWYRQSLGQGPEFLIYFQGTGAADDSGLPNDRFFAVRPEGSVSTLKIQRTERGDSAVYLCASSTGQAGEQYFGPGTRLTVT.

The chain combines TRBV5-1 with TRBJ1-2; D not certain. This CDR3 contains 14 residues. Germline-derived CDR1 and CDR2 are SGHRS and YFSETQ. V was clipped by 0 bases and J by 7 bases, with 13 bases between them. The CDR3 DNA sequence: TGCGCCAGCAGCTTGGACTGGGTCCAGGCTGGCTACACCTTC. It codes for CASSLDWVQAGYTF. Full variable domain (outside the CDR3, taken from reference TRBV5-1 and TRBJ1-2): KAGVTQTPRYLIKTRGQQVTLSCSPISGHRSVSWYQQTPGQGLQFLFEYFSETQRNKGNFPGRFSGRQFSNSRSEMNVSTLELGDSALYLCASSLDWVQAGYTFGSGTRLTVV.

J is TRBJ2-2 and V is TRBV7-9; TRBD1 matches at 7 bases. Germline V CDR1 and CDR2: SEHNR, FQNEAQ (reference sequence). The CDR3 contains 14 residues. Trimming at V came to 4 bases and at J to 2 bases, leaving 1 base not matched to a gene. DNA for the CDR3: TGTGCCAGCAGCTGGGACAGAAACACCGGGGAGCTGTTTTTT. Protein: CASSWDRNTGELFF.

The gene calls are TRBV7-9 and TRBJ2-2; TRBD2 is a possible D gene (6 bases). Trimming cost V 3 bases and J 7 bases, with 9 bases left between them. Germline CDR1 reads SEHNR; CDR2 reads FQNEAQ (reference sequence). The CDR3 covers 13 residues. CDR3 protein: CASSLRGYGELFF. CDR3 in DNA: TGTGCCAGCAGCTTGCGGGGATACGGGGAGCTGTTTTTT.

The chain has TRBV2 and TRBJ2-2; D is possibly TRBD1 or TRBD2 (6 bases each). The CDR3 runs 15 residues. The V gene's germline CDR1 is SNHLY and CDR2 FYNNEI. The V end lost 8 bases, the J end lost 0 bases, and 13 bases lay between the germline ends. DNA for the CDR3: TGTGCCAGCCGGAGGGGGGTTGCGAACACCGGGGAGCTGTTTTTT. Residues: CASRRGVANTGELFF.